This TCR beta chain was sequenced in a study of blood T cell repertoires in COVID-19. Overall study: In each case, the material was cDNA or gDNA derived from T cells, B-cell-depleted T cells, or PBMCs.

This CDR3 is 13 amino acids long. Germline V gives CDR1 MNHEY, CDR2 SMNVEV (reference sequence). Trimming took 2 bases from V and 10 from J, leaving 14 bases between them. As processed by the authors: It was from reference gene primer amplification that nucleated cell counts were estimated. The method was immunoSEQ multiplex PCR; TCRdb's version includes in-frame clones alone and lacks a portion of them. V, J and clone size were drawn from that table, and D and trimming were deduced from the DNA. Of around 180,000 clones in the sample, about 87% were seen once. This TCR came from a woman aged 25-40 years with acute or convalescent COVID-19. The chain carries TRBV27 and TRBJ1-1, with no clear D. The specimen sequenced was peripheral blood. The CDR3 sequence: CASSLTLGPTAFF. The CDR3 nucleotides are TGTGCCAGCAGTTTAACGTTGGGCCCTACAGCTTTCTTT.